This TCR beta chain originates from a study of cytomegalovirus exposure and HLA in healthy donors. This clone is a singleton in its sample. The antigen remains unidentified. There are 15 residues in the CDR3. Germline V gene data show CDR1 as SGHVS and CDR2 as FNYEAQ. The junction had 2 bases not matched to a gene; V was cut back by 1 base and J by 2 bases. Study-wide findings and caveats: Prior analysis indicated that the majority of TCR beta V segments exhibited productivity approximately 90% or approximately 30% of the time.

Healthy individuals who donated bone marrow served as the donors. 13 Jbeta primers and 60 Vbeta primers were used for the PCR. TCRdb keeps only in-frame clones here, not all; method: immunoSEQ multiplex PCR. This table has approximately 180,000 clones, roughly 87% appearing once. Specimen: PBMCs. This chain links TRBV7-6 with TRBJ2-1, with 7 bases lining up with TRBD2. This TCR was recovered from a girl less than two years old in good health and CMV-seronegative. The CDR3 is CASSLVGGAYNEQFF. CDR3 nucleotides: TGTGCCAGCAGCTTAGTGGGAGGGGCCTACAATGAGCAGTTCTTC.